The next 15 T cell receptor beta chains were all read from a single sample in a study of cytomegalovirus exposure and HLA in healthy donors. Generated by immunoSEQ multiplex PCR, the TCRdb table keeps only in-frame clones and is missing some. The top ten hold 1% to 1.2% of the sample, which has a few hundred thousand clones, about 90% seen once. The sequencing input was PBMCs. The receptors shown here come from a woman younger than 30 in good health and CMV-seronegative.

The chain employs TRBV5-1 and TRBJ2-1, with D hard to call. The V gene's germline CDR1 is SGHRS and CDR2 YFSETQ. The V gene lost 2 bases and the J gene lost 3 bases, with 3 bases spanning the gap. The CDR3 totals 12 residues. CDR3 sequence (DNA): TGCGCCAGCAGCTTTAGCTACAATGAGCAGTTCTTC. It translates to CASSFSYNEQFF.

The chain couples TRBV30 to TRBJ2-3, with D possibly TRBD2 on 6 matching bases. The V end was cut by 4 bases, the J end by 6 bases, with 14 bases between. The CDR3 is 13 residues long. Germline CDR1 reads GTSNPN; CDR2 reads SVGIG (reference sequence). In DNA form, the CDR3 reads TGTGCCTGGACTGGCTTCCGGGGGGATACGCAGTATTTT. It encodes CAWTGFRGDTQYF.

In DNA, the CDR3 is TGCAGCGTTGAATGGGGCAGGGCCGGCTCGACTAATGAAAAACTGTTTTTT. Its translation: CSVEWGRAGSTNEKLFF. This sequence joins TRBV29-1 and TRBJ1-4; D possibly corresponds to TRBD1 (5 bases). Deletions cut 2 bases from V and 2 bases from J, with 18 bases between. Germline V gene sequence: CDR1 SQVTM, CDR2 ANQGSEA. The CDR3 contains 17 residues.

The rearrangement joins TRBV11-2 to TRBJ2-1; TRBD2 is a possible D gene (6 bases). Germline values: CDR1 SGHAT, CDR2 FQNNGV. The CDR3 totals 16 residues. The V end lost 2 bases, the J end lost 9 bases, and 20 bases lay between the germline ends. DNA of the CDR3: TGTGCCAGCAGCTTAACCCGACTAGGCCGGGGTGGTGAGCAGTTCTTC. Translation: CASSLTRLGRGGEQFF.

V is TRBV5-1 and J is TRBJ1-4; no firm D call. From germline, CDR1 is SGHRS and CDR2 YFSETQ. Trimming stripped 4 bases from V and 8 bases from J, with 12 bases between. This CDR3 region has 13 residues. CDR3 DNA sequence: TGCGCCAGCAGCCCGGTAGGAGGCGAAAAACTGTTTTTT. Encoded protein: CASSPVGGEKLFF.

The chain combines TRBV5-5 with TRBJ1-5; D unclear. Per germline, CDR1 SGHKS and CDR2 YYEKEE (reference sequence). V was trimmed by 1 base and J by 1 base, leaving 9 bases between them. The CDR3 consists of 15 residues. CDR3 in amino acids: CASSLSPGSNQPQHF. CDR3 DNA sequence: TGTGCCAGCAGCTTGTCCCCGGGGAGCAATCAGCCCCAGCATTTT.

The chain is built from TRBV7-9 and TRBJ1-2; D is ambiguous. The germline gives CDR1 SEHNR, CDR2 FQNEAQ (reference sequence). With 2 bases removed from V and 8 bases from J, the gap between germline ends came to 9 bases. There are 12 residues in the CDR3. CDR3: CASSLISEGYTF. The CDR3 region has the DNA TGTGCCAGCAGCTTAATTAGCGAGGGCTACACCTTC.

The rearrangement joins TRBV7-9 to TRBJ2-3; the D is unclear. V shed 3 bases and J shed 2 bases, with 6 bases lying between them. The CDR3 contains 13 residues. Germline V gene sequence: CDR1 SEHNR, CDR2 FQNEAQ (reference sequence). The CDR3 loop is CASSLSHTDTQYF. DNA for the CDR3: TGTGCCAGCAGCTTGTCCCACACAGATACGCAGTATTTT.

This clone came up once. V usage is TRBV7-9 and J usage is TRBJ2-2, with D possibly being TRBD2 (5 bases). The ends were cut back, 5 bases at V and 4 bases at J, with 17 bases in the middle. The CDR3 contains 16 residues. The germline gives CDR1 SEHNR, CDR2 FQNEAQ (reference sequence). The CDR3 sequence: CASSPRKGVGTGELFF. Here the CDR3 DNA reads TGTGCCAGCAGCCCTAGGAAGGGAGTGGGCACCGGGGAGCTGTTTTTT.

The V call is TRBV6-5, the J call TRBJ1-5, with TRBD1 matching 8 bases. Germline V gene data show CDR1 as MNHEY and CDR2 as SVGAGI. The CDR3 contains 13 residues. V lost 6 bases, J lost 8 bases, and 6 bases stayed unmatched. CDR3 loop: CASRTGAKEPQHF. The DNA for the CDR3 is TGTGCCAGCAGGACAGGGGCGAAGGAGCCCCAGCATTTT.

The V and J genes are TRBV19 and TRBJ2-7, with D possibly TRBD1 on 5 matching bases. The length of the CDR3 is 15 residues. Germline CDR1 reads LNHDA; CDR2 reads SQIVND (reference sequence). V lost 5 bases and J lost 3, with 17 bases in between. In DNA, the CDR3 is TGTGCCAGTAGTGCAAAGGGCCAGGGTATCTACGAGCAGTACTTC. Residues: CASSAKGQGIYEQYF.

This clone was observed a single time. This CDR3 is CAWSFGAENTEAFF. CDR3 coding DNA: TGTGCCTGGAGTTTTGGGGCGGAGAACACTGAAGCTTTCTTT. The genes are TRBV30 and TRBJ1-1; D is possibly TRBD1 (5 bases). V was clipped by 2 bases and J by 1 base, with 11 bases between them. This CDR3 is built from 14 residues. CDR1 and CDR2 (germline): GTSNPN, SVGIG (reference sequence).

This clone has a single count. The chain recombines TRBV5-1 with TRBJ2-7, with D possibly matching TRBD1 (5 bases). CDR1 and CDR2 from the germline V gene are SGHRS and YFSETQ. The CDR3 runs 16 residues. V shed 1 base and J shed 5 bases, with 19 bases lying between them. The DNA of the CDR3 is TGCGCCAGCAGCTTGAGGCCTGTACAAGGGGCACACGAGCAGTACTTC. This gives the protein CASSLRPVQGAHEQYF.

This clone was seen only a few times. This rearrangement joins TRBV20-1 to TRBJ1-6; no firm D call. There are 10 residues in the CDR3. V lost 1 base and J lost 14, with 6 bases in between. CDR1 is DFQATT, CDR2 SNEGSKA, per germline (reference sequence). CDR3 coding DNA: TGCAGTGCTAGAGCCAGTTCCCTCCACTTT. This sequence encodes CSARASSLHF.

The chain carries TRBV30 and TRBJ1-2; 11 bases match TRBD1. Germline V gene sequence: CDR1 GTSNPN, CDR2 SVGIG (reference sequence). The ends lost 0 bases at V and 1 base at J; junction bases unmatched: 1. The length of the CDR3 is 15 residues. CDR3 nucleotide sequence: TGTGCCTGGAGTGTGGGGACAGGGGGTAACTATGGCTACACCTTC. It yields the protein CAWSVGTGGNYGYTF.